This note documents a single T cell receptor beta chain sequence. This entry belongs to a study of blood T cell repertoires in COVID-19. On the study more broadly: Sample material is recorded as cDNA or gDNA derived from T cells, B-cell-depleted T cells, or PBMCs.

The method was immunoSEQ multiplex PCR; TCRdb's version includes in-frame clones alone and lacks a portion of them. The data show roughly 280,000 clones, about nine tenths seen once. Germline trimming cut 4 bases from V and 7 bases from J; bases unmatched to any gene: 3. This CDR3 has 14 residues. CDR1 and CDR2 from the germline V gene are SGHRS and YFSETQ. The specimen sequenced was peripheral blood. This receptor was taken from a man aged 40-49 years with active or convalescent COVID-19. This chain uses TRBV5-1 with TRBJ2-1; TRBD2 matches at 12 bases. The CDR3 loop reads CASSHTSGRNEQFF. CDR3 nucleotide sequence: TGCGCCAGCAGCCATACTAGCGGGAGGAATGAGCAGTTCTTC.